This is a list of T cell receptor beta chains from one sample in a study of post-analysis software for immune sequencing data. TCRdb reprocessed the PCR reads via MiXCR and lists one record per CDR3 protein. The data show roughly 800,000 distinct CDR3 sequences, around 50% seen once. The material sequenced was blood. All receptors come from a girl under 18 with multiple sclerosis. Both conserved end residues are part of each CDR3. The order of the fields is clone size, V gene, D gene, J gene, CDR3 length, CDR3 DNA, CDR3 protein. The D gene is left open where the match is weak. Clone size is stated in some rows and not others, as once, few, many or a class when expanded.

abundance: few
v_gene: TRBV29-1
d_gene: TRBD1
j_gene: TRBJ1-4
len: 16
CDR3nt: TGCAGCGTTGAAGATCTTAGGACAGGGGATAATGAAAAACTGTTTTTT
CDR3aa: CSVEDLRTGDNEKLFF

abundance: NA
v_gene: TRBV7-9
d_gene: NA
j_gene: TRBJ2-7
len: 12
CDR3nt: TGTGCCAGCAGCTTAGAAGAGAGGGCCCAGTACTTC
CDR3aa: CASSLEERAQYF

abundance: few
v_gene: TRBV5-1
d_gene: NA
j_gene: TRBJ1-2
len: 14
CDR3nt: TGCGCCAGCAGCCCGGAAGTCGGGGTTGCGGGCTACACCTTC
CDR3aa: CASSPEVGVAGYTF

abundance: once
v_gene: TRBV20-1
d_gene: TRBD2
j_gene: TRBJ2-1
len: 16
CDR3nt: TGCAGTGCTAGACCCAGGACTAGCGGGGAATACAATGAGCAGTTCTTC
CDR3aa: CSARPRTSGEYNEQFF

abundance: NA
v_gene: TRBV9
d_gene: NA
j_gene: TRBJ2-7
len: 15
CDR3nt: TGTGCCAGCAGCGCAATTGCCGGGACGCTCTACGAGCAGTACTTC
CDR3aa: CASSAIAGTLYEQYF

abundance: NA
v_gene: TRBV29-1
d_gene: TRBD1
j_gene: TRBJ1-1
len: 13
CDR3nt: TGCAGCGTTGAGGCAGGGGGGAACACTGAAGCTTTCTTT
CDR3aa: CSVEAGGNTEAFF

abundance: NA
v_gene: TRBV29-1
d_gene: NA
j_gene: TRBJ2-1
len: 14
CDR3nt: TGCAGCGTTGATAACAGTGGCGTTTACAATGAGCAGTTCTTC
CDR3aa: CSVDNSGVYNEQFF

abundance: NA
v_gene: TRBV7-9
d_gene: NA
j_gene: TRBJ1-2
len: 14
CDR3nt: TGTGCCAGCAGCCCTAGCCTGGTTACTTATGGCTACACCTTC
CDR3aa: CASSPSLVTYGYTF

abundance: NA
v_gene: TRBV29-1
d_gene: TRBD2
j_gene: TRBJ2-5
len: 14
CDR3nt: TGCAGCGTTGCCGAAGCGGGAGGGGGGGAGACCCAGTACTTC
CDR3aa: CSVAEAGGGETQYF

abundance: NA
v_gene: TRBV12-3/TRBV12-4
d_gene: TRBD1
j_gene: TRBJ2-2
len: 13
CDR3nt: TGTGCCAGCAGTCTGGGACAGACCGGGGAGCTGTTTTTT
CDR3aa: CASSLGQTGELFF

abundance: few
v_gene: TRBV7-2
d_gene: NA
j_gene: TRBJ2-7
len: 13
CDR3nt: TGTGCCAGCAGCCCATACCGGTCCTACGAGCAGTACTTC
CDR3aa: CASSPYRSYEQYF

abundance: NA
v_gene: TRBV5-1
d_gene: NA
j_gene: TRBJ2-3
len: 14
CDR3nt: TGCGCCAGCCTTCAGGGGTCCGGAGCAGATACGCAGTATTTT
CDR3aa: CASLQGSGADTQYF

abundance: few
v_gene: TRBV2
d_gene: NA
j_gene: TRBJ2-3
len: 12
CDR3nt: TGTGCCAGCAGTCAAGATTCAGATACGCAGTATTTT
CDR3aa: CASSQDSDTQYF

abundance: NA
v_gene: TRBV29-1
d_gene: NA
j_gene: TRBJ1-1
len: 11
CDR3nt: TGCAGCGCCCAGGGGAACACTGAAGCTTTCTTT
CDR3aa: CSAQGNTEAFF

abundance: NA
v_gene: TRBV7-2
d_gene: NA
j_gene: TRBJ1-2
len: 17
CDR3nt: TGTGCCAGCAGCTTAGTTTATCCAGATTACGCCTTTTTGGGCTACACCTTC
CDR3aa: CASSLVYPDYAFLGYTF

abundance: NA
v_gene: TRBV7-3
d_gene: NA
j_gene: TRBJ1-4
len: 13
CDR3nt: TGTGCCAGCAGCTTAAGTTTTGGTGGAAAACTGTTTTTT
CDR3aa: CASSLSFGGKLFF

abundance: NA
v_gene: TRBV27
d_gene: TRBD2
j_gene: TRBJ2-7
len: 15
CDR3nt: TGTGCCAGCCAACCCGGGACTAGCGGGAGGGGCGAGCAGTACTTC
CDR3aa: CASQPGTSGRGEQYF

abundance: NA
v_gene: TRBV27
d_gene: NA
j_gene: TRBJ1-2
len: 12
CDR3nt: TGTGCCAGCAGCCCGAAAGGGAGTGGCTACACCTTC
CDR3aa: CASSPKGSGYTF

abundance: few
v_gene: TRBV10-1
d_gene: NA
j_gene: TRBJ2-7
len: 16
CDR3nt: TGCGCCAGCAGCGACGGAGGCCCTGGCTCTCCCTACGAGCAGTACTTC
CDR3aa: CASSDGGPGSPYEQYF

abundance: once
v_gene: TRBV20-1
d_gene: NA
j_gene: TRBJ2-5
len: 11
CDR3nt: TGCAGTGCCCTGATAGTGGAGACCCAGTACTTC
CDR3aa: CSALIVETQYF

abundance: few
v_gene: TRBV29-1
d_gene: NA
j_gene: TRBJ1-3
len: 13
CDR3nt: TGCAGCGTTGAGGGACCCCCTGGAAACACCATATATTTT
CDR3aa: CSVEGPPGNTIYF

abundance: few
v_gene: TRBV29-1
d_gene: TRBD1
j_gene: TRBJ2-7
len: 13
CDR3nt: TGCAGCGTTGAGGGGGACAGGGCCTCCGAGCAGTACTTC
CDR3aa: CSVEGDRASEQYF

abundance: NA
v_gene: TRBV20-1
d_gene: TRBD1
j_gene: TRBJ1-2
len: 16
CDR3nt: TGCAGTGCTAGAGTAATGACAGGGGCGATCTCTGGAGGCTACACCTTC
CDR3aa: CSARVMTGAISGGYTF

abundance: NA
v_gene: TRBV25-1
d_gene: NA
j_gene: TRBJ2-3
len: 17
CDR3nt: TGTGCCAGCAGTACGATCCTGGGACAAGAAAGGCCAGATACGCAGTATTTT
CDR3aa: CASSTILGQERPDTQYF

abundance: NA
v_gene: TRBV7-9
d_gene: TRBD1
j_gene: TRBJ2-5
len: 17
CDR3nt: TGTGCCAGCAGCCGTGGAACCGGGACAGGGGGCGCCGAGACCCAGTACTTC
CDR3aa: CASSRGTGTGGAETQYF

abundance: few
v_gene: TRBV20-1
d_gene: NA
j_gene: TRBJ2-7
len: 13
CDR3nt: TGCAGTGCTAGAGGCGTCAGGGAGTTCGAGCAGTACTTC
CDR3aa: CSARGVREFEQYF

abundance: NA
v_gene: TRBV29-1
d_gene: TRBD1
j_gene: TRBJ1-4
len: 13
CDR3nt: TGCAGCGTTTACAGGGGGCGTAATGAAAAACTGTTTTTT
CDR3aa: CSVYRGRNEKLFF

abundance: NA
v_gene: TRBV7-2
d_gene: TRBD1
j_gene: TRBJ2-3
len: 15
CDR3nt: TGTGCCAGCAGCCCAACAGGGGCTAGCACAGATACGCAGTATTTT
CDR3aa: CASSPTGASTDTQYF

abundance: NA
v_gene: TRBV29-1
d_gene: TRBD1
j_gene: TRBJ1-2
len: 12
CDR3nt: TGCAGCGGTGGACAGGAGGGCTATGGCTACACCTTC
CDR3aa: CSGGQEGYGYTF

abundance: NA
v_gene: TRBV12-5
d_gene: NA
j_gene: TRBJ2-1
len: 11
CDR3nt: TGTGCTAGTGGTAGACTCAATGAGCAGTTCTTC
CDR3aa: CASGRLNEQFF

abundance: NA
v_gene: TRBV14
d_gene: NA
j_gene: TRBJ1-6
len: 17
CDR3nt: TGTGCCAGCAGCCAAGACCGAACTCGGACTTATAATTCACCCCTCCACTTT
CDR3aa: CASSQDRTRTYNSPLHF

abundance: NA
v_gene: TRBV12-3/TRBV12-4
d_gene: TRBD2
j_gene: TRBJ2-7
len: 18
CDR3nt: TGTGCCAGCAGTTTAGTGGCCCCGGGACTAGCGGGGCCCTACGAGCAGTACTTC
CDR3aa: CASSLVAPGLAGPYEQYF

abundance: NA
v_gene: TRBV7-3
d_gene: TRBD2
j_gene: TRBJ2-1
len: 15
CDR3nt: TGTGCCAGCAGCTTATCAGCGGGGGGGCACAATGAGCAGTTCTTC
CDR3aa: CASSLSAGGHNEQFF

abundance: once
v_gene: TRBV20-1
d_gene: NA
j_gene: TRBJ2-7
len: 13
CDR3nt: TGCAGTGCTAGAGACGGTAACTCCTACGAGCAGTACTTC
CDR3aa: CSARDGNSYEQYF

abundance: NA
v_gene: TRBV9
d_gene: NA
j_gene: TRBJ2-7
len: 14
CDR3nt: TGTGCCAGCAGCGCGGCGGGATACTCCTACGAGCAGTACTTC
CDR3aa: CASSAAGYSYEQYF

abundance: NA
v_gene: TRBV2
d_gene: NA
j_gene: TRBJ1-4
len: 13
CDR3nt: TGTGCCAGCAGTGGACAGACGAATGAAAAACTGTTTTTT
CDR3aa: CASSGQTNEKLFF

abundance: NA
v_gene: TRBV29-1
d_gene: NA
j_gene: TRBJ2-7
len: 18
CDR3nt: TGCAGCGTCGTTACTCCACTCGGGGGGCCAGGGGGACCCTACGAGCAGTACTTC
CDR3aa: CSVVTPLGGPGGPYEQYF

abundance: NA
v_gene: TRBV2
d_gene: TRBD1
j_gene: TRBJ1-5
len: 16
CDR3nt: TGTGCCAGCAGCCCCGGGACAGGGGCCTTAAATCAGCCCCAGCATTTT
CDR3aa: CASSPGTGALNQPQHF

abundance: NA
v_gene: TRBV6-5
d_gene: TRBD2
j_gene: TRBJ2-7
len: 14
CDR3nt: TGTGCCAGCAGTTACACCGGGACTACCTACGAGCAGTACTTC
CDR3aa: CASSYTGTTYEQYF

abundance: once
v_gene: TRBV7-2
d_gene: TRBD2
j_gene: TRBJ2-5
len: 15
CDR3nt: TGTGCCAGCGGGCCCTCCGGGACTAGAAGGGAGACCCAGTACTTC
CDR3aa: CASGPSGTRRETQYF

abundance: NA
v_gene: TRBV20-1
d_gene: TRBD2
j_gene: TRBJ2-3
len: 15
CDR3nt: TGCAGTGCTGAGACTAGCGGGGGTCCCACAGATACGCAGTATTTT
CDR3aa: CSAETSGGPTDTQYF

abundance: NA
v_gene: TRBV12-3/TRBV12-4
d_gene: TRBD2
j_gene: TRBJ2-1
len: 15
CDR3nt: TGTGCCAGCAGTCTAACCCTAGCGGGGGAGGCTGAGCAGTTCTTC
CDR3aa: CASSLTLAGEAEQFF

abundance: NA
v_gene: TRBV12-5
d_gene: NA
j_gene: TRBJ1-2
len: 12
CDR3nt: TGTGCTAGTGGCGAATCAGGGGATGGCTACACCTTC
CDR3aa: CASGESGDGYTF

abundance: NA
v_gene: TRBV5-6
d_gene: TRBD1
j_gene: TRBJ2-7
len: 14
CDR3nt: TGTGCCAGCAGCCGGACAGGGGTGGACTACGAGCAGTACTTC
CDR3aa: CASSRTGVDYEQYF

abundance: NA
v_gene: TRBV5-1
d_gene: TRBD2
j_gene: TRBJ2-1
len: 15
CDR3nt: TGCGCCAGCAGCTGGGGTAGCGGGGGTTACAATGAGCAGTTCTTC
CDR3aa: CASSWGSGGYNEQFF

abundance: NA
v_gene: TRBV3-1
d_gene: NA
j_gene: TRBJ2-7
len: 15
CDR3nt: TGTGCCAGCAGCCAAAGCGGATTTCTCTCCTACGAGCAGTACTTC
CDR3aa: CASSQSGFLSYEQYF